The entry below gives a single T cell receptor beta chain sequence along with its context. Its antigen is as yet unknown. The data derive from a study of cytomegalovirus exposure and HLA in healthy donors. V lost 8 bases and J 0 bases, leaving 8 bases between the germline ends. CDR3 length equals 13 residues. The germline gives CDR1 MNHNS, CDR2 SASEGT. PCR employed 60 Vbeta and 13 Jbeta primers. TCRdb's copy holds only in-frame clones and misses some; the assay was immunoSEQ multiplex PCR. The table has 150,000 to 200,000 clones, 85% seen once. Study-level results: An analysis was carried out later, and it reportedly showed fewer N-insertions in an Asian-associated ancestry cluster than the approximately 670-donor mean.

The material sequenced was PBMCs. The TCR was taken from a boy aged 2-15 years in good health and CMV-seronegative. The chain employs TRBV6-1 and TRBJ1-5; D might be TRBD1 (5 bases). CDR3 DNA: TGTGCCAGCTCAGGGAATAGCAATCAGCCCCAGCATTTT. Protein product: CASSGNSNQPQHF.